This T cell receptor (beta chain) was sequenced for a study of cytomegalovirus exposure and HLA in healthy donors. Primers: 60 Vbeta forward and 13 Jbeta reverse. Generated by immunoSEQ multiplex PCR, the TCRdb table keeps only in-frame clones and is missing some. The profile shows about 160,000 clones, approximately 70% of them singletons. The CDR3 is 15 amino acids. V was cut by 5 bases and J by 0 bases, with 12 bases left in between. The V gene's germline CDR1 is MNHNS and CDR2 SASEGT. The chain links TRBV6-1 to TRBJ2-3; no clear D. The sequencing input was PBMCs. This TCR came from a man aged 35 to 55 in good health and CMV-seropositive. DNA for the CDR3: TGTGCCAGCAGTCCTCTATCCGGGAGCACAGATACGCAGTATTTT. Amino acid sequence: CASSPLSGSTDTQYF.